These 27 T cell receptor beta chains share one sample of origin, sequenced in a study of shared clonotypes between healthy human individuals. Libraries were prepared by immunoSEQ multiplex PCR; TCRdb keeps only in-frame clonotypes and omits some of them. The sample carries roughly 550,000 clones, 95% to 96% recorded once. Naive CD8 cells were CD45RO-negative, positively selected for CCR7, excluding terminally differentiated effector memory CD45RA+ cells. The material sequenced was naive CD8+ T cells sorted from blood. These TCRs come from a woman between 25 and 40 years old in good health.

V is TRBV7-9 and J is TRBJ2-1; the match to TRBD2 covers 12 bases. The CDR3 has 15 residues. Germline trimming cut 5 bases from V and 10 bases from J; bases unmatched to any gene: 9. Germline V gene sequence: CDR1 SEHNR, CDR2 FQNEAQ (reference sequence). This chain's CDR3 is CASSPRLAGEREQFF. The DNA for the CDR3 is TGTGCCAGCAGCCCAAGACTAGCGGGAGAGAGGGAGCAGTTCTTC.

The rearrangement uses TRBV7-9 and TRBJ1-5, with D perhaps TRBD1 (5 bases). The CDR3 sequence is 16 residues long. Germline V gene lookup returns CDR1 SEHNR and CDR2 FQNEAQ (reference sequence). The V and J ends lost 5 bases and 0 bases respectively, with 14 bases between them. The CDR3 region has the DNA TGTGCCAGCAGCGGGGGTTTGGGTGATAGCAATCAGCCCCAGCATTTT. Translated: CASSGGLGDSNQPQHF.

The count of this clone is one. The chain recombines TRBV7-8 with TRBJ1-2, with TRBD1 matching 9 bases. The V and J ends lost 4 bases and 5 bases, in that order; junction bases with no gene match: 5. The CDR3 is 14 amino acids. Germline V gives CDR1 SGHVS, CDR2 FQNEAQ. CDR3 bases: TGTGCCAGCAGCTCGACAGGGGGAGGTTATGGCTACACCTTC. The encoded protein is CASSSTGGGYGYTF.

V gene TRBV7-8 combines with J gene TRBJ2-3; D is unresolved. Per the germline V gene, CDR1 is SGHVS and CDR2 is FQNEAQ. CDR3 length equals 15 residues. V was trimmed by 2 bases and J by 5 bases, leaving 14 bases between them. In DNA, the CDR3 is TGTGCCAGCAGCTTATCAAACCCCCGCGGAGATACGCAGTATTTT. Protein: CASSLSNPRGDTQYF.

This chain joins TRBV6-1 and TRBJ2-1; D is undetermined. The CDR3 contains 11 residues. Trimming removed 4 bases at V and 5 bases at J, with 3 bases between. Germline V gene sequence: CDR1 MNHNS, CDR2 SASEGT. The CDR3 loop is CASSANNEQFF. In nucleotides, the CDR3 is TGTGCCAGCAGTGCCAACAATGAGCAGTTCTTC.

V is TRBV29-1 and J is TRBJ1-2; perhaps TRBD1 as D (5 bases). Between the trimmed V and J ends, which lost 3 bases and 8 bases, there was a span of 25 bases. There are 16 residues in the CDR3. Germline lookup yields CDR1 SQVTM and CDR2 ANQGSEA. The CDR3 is CSVEIWRAAREGGYTF. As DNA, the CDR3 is TGCAGCGTTGAGATTTGGCGGGCCGCCAGGGAAGGAGGCTACACCTTC.

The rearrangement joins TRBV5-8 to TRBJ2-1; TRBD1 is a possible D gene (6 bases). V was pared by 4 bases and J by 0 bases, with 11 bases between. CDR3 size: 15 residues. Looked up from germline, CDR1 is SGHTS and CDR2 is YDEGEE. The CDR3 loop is CASSQDRSSYNEQFF. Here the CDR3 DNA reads TGTGCCAGCAGCCAAGACAGGAGCTCCTACAATGAGCAGTTCTTC. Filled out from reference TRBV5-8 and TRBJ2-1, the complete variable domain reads EAGVTQSPTHLIKTRGQQATLRCSPISGHTSVYWYQQALGLGLQFLLWYDEGEERNRGNFPPRFSGRQFPNYSSELNVNALELEDSALYLCASSQDRSSYNEQFFGPGTRLTVL.

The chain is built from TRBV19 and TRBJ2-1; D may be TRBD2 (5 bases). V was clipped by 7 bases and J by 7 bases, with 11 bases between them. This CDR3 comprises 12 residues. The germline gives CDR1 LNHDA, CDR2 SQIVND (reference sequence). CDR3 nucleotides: TGTGCCAGTACGGACTGGTTAAATGAGCAGTTCTTC. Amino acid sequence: CASTDWLNEQFF.

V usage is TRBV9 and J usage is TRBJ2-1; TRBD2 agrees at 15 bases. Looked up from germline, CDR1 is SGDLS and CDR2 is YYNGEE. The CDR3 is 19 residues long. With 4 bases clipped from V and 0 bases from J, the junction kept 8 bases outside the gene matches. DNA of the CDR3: TGTGCCAGCAGCCCCGGACTAGCGGGAGGGCTCCCCTCCTACAATGAGCAGTTCTTC. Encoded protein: CASSPGLAGGLPSYNEQFF. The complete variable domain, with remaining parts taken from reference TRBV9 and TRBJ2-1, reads DSGVTQTPKHLITATGQRVTLRCSPRSGDLSVYWYQQSLDQGLQFLIQYYNGEERAKGNILERFSAQQFPDLHSELNLSSLELGDSALYFCASSPGLAGGLPSYNEQFFGPGTRLTVL.

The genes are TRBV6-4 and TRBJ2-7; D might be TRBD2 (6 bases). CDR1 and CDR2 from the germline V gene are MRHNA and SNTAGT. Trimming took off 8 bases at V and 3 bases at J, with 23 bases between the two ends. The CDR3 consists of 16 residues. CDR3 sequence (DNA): TGTGCCAGCCCCTCTAGGGAGGCAGGGTGGAACTACGAGCAGTACTTC. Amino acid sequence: CASPSREAGWNYEQYF.

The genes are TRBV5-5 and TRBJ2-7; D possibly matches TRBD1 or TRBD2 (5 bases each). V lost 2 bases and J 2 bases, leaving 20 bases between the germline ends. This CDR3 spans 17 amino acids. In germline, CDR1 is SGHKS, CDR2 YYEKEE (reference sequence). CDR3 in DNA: TGTGCCAGCAGCTTCTCCTGGGGGAAACAGGTAGCCTACGAGCAGTACTTC. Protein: CASSFSWGKQVAYEQYF.

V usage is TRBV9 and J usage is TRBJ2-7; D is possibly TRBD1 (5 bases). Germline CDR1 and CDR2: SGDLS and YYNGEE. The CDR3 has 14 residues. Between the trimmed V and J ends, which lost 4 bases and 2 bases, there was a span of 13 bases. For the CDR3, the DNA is TGTGCCAGCAGCCCAGCAGGGCAAACCTACGAGCAGTACTTC. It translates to CASSPAGQTYEQYF.

The CDR3 sequence is CATSSGGFNQPQHF. The CDR3 DNA reads as TGTGCCACCAGCAGTGGTGGGTTTAATCAGCCCCAGCATTTT. V gene TRBV15 combines with J gene TRBJ1-5; D ambiguous. This CDR3 is built from 14 residues. CDR1 and CDR2 from the germline V gene are LNHNV and YYDKDF (reference sequence). V shed 3 bases and J shed 4 bases, with 10 bases lying between them.

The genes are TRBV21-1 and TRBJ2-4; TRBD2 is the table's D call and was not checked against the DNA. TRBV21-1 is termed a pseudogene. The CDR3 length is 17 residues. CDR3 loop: CASSKDARVIAKNIQYF. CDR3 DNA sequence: TGTGCCAGCAGCAAAGACGCCCGAGTTATAGCCAAAAACATTCAGTACTTC.

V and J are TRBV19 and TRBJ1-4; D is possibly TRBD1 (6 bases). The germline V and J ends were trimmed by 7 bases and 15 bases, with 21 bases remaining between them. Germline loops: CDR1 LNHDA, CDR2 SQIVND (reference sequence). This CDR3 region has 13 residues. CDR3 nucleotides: TGTGCCAGTACGCGGGACACTAACACCGAAGTGTTTTTT. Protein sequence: CASTRDTNTEVFF.

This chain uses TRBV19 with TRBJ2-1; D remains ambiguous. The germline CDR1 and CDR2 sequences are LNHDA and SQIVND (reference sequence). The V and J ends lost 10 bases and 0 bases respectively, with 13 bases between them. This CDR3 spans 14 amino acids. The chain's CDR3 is CATVLESSYNEQFF. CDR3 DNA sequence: TGTGCCACCGTACTGGAGAGCTCCTACAATGAGCAGTTCTTC.

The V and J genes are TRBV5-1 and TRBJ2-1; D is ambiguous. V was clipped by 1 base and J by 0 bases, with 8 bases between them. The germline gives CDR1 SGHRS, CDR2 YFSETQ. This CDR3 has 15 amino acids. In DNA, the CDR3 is TGCGCCAGCAGCTTGTACAGTAGCTCCTACAATGAGCAGTTCTTC. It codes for CASSLYSSSYNEQFF. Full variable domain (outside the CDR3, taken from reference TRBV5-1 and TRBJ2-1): KAGVTQTPRYLIKTRGQQVTLSCSPISGHRSVSWYQQTPGQGLQFLFEYFSETQRNKGNFPGRFSGRQFSNSRSEMNVSTLELGDSALYLCASSLYSSSYNEQFFGPGTRLTVL.

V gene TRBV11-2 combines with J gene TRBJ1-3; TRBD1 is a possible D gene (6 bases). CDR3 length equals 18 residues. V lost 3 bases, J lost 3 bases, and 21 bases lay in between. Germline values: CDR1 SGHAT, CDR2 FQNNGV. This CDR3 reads CASSFNRDPGDVGNTIYF. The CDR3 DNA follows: TGTGCCAGCAGCTTTAACCGGGACCCAGGGGACGTTGGAAACACCATATATTTT.

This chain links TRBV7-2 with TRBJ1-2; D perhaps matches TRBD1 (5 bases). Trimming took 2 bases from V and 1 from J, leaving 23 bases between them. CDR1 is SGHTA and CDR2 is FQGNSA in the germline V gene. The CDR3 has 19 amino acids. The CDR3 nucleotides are TGTGCCAGCAGCTTATGGCCCCGCTGGGAGGGGAGGAATAACTATGGCTACACCTTC. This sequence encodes CASSLWPRWEGRNNYGYTF.

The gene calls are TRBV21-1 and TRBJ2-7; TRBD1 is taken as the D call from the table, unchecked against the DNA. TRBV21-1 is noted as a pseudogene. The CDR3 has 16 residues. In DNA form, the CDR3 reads TGTGCCAGCAGCAAAAAAAGGTGCAACAGGGCCTACGAGCAGTACTTC. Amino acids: CASSKKRCNRAYEQYF.

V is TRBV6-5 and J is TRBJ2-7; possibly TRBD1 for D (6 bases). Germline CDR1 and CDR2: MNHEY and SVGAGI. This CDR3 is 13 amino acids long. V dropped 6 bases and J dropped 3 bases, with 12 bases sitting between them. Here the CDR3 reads CASRPRGSYEQYF. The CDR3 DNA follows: TGTGCCAGCAGACCCAGGGGAAGCTACGAGCAGTACTTC.

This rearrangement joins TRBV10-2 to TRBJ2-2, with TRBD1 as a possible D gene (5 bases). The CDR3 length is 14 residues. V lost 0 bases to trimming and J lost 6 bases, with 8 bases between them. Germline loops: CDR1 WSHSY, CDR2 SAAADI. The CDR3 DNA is TGCGCCAGCAGTGAGTCCCAGGGTCCCGGGGAGCTGTTTTTT. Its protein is CASSESQGPGELFF.

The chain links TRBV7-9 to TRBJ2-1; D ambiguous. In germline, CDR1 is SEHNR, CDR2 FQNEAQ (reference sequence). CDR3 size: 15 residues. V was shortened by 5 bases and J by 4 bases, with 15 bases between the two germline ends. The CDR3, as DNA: TGTGCCAGCAGCCAGAACCCGAGCCCATACAATGAGCAGTTCTTC. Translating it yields CASSQNPSPYNEQFF.

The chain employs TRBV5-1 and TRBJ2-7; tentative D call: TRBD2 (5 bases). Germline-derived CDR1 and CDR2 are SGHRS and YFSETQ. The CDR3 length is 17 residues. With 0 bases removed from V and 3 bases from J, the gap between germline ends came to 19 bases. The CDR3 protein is CASSLGTLSGAYYEQYF. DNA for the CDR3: TGCGCCAGCAGCTTGGGGACTCTATCAGGAGCATACTACGAGCAGTACTTC. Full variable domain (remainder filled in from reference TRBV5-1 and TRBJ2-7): KAGVTQTPRYLIKTRGQQVTLSCSPISGHRSVSWYQQTPGQGLQFLFEYFSETQRNKGNFPGRFSGRQFSNSRSEMNVSTLELGDSALYLCASSLGTLSGAYYEQYFGPGTRLTVT.

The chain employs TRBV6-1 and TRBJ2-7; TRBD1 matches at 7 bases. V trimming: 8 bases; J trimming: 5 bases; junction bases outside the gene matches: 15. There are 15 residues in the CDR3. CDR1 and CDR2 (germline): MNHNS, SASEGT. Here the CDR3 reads CASSATLTGSHEQYF. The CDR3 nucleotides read TGTGCCAGCTCCGCTACTCTGACAGGGAGCCACGAGCAGTACTTC.

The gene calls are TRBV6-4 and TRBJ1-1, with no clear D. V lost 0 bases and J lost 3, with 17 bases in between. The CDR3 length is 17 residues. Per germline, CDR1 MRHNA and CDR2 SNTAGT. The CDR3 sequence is CASSDSLRYPEDTEAFF. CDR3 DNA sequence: TGTGCCAGCAGTGACTCGTTGAGGTATCCTGAAGACACTGAAGCTTTCTTT.

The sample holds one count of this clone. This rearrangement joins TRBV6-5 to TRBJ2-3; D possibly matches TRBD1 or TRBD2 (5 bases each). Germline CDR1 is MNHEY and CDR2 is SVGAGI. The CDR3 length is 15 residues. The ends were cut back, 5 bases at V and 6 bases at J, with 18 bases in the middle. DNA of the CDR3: TGTGCCAGCAGTCTTGGGGACGGCCCTCGGGATACGCAGTATTTT. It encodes CASSLGDGPRDTQYF.